Listed below are T cell receptor beta chains from one sample, sequenced in a study of PD-1 blockade in classical Hodgkin lymphoma. The protocol was immunoSEQ multiplex PCR, while the TCRdb copy is restricted to in-frame clones and leaves out a portion. The sample contains around 50,000 clones, under 80% of which appear only once. Sequences were derived from peripheral blood mononuclear cells (PBMCs), sampled before the fourth cycle of nivolumab. Source of these receptors: a human donor with classical Hodgkin lymphoma. CDR3s include the opening cysteine and the closing phenylalanine or tryptophan. A D gene is named only where the DNA matches it firmly. Clone sizes are given selectively: once, few, many, or a class where the clone is expanded.

TGTGCCAGCTCACAAACACCGGTTTTGACTGAAGCTTTCTTT,CASSQTPVLTEAFF,.,.,TRBJ1-1,TRBV18
TGTGCCAGCTCACCAACCAGCGACTCCTACGAGCAGTACTTC,CASSPTSDSYEQYF,.,.,TRBJ2-7,TRBV18
TGTGCCAGCAGTTTGGGTCGCAATCAGCCCCAGCATTTT,CASSLGRNQPQHF,.,.,TRBJ1-5,TRBV28
TGTGCCAGCAGCTTAGCGCCTGGGAGTTACGACGAGCAGTACTTC,CASSLAPGSYDEQYF,once,.,TRBJ2-7,TRBV7-6
TGTGCCAGCAGCTTAGAAGCAGATATGAACACTGAAGCTTTCTTT,CASSLEADMNTEAFF,.,.,TRBJ1-1,TRBV7-3
TGCGCCAGCAGCATGGGACTAGCGGGAGGAGCCGAGCAGTACTTC,CASSMGLAGGAEQYF,.,TRBD2,TRBJ2-7,TRBV5-1
TGTGCCAGCTCACCCCGGAATTCGGGGGAAGCTGAAGCTTTCTTT,CASSPRNSGEAEAFF,.,.,TRBJ1-1,TRBV18
TGTGCCAGCAGCTTAGGGGACGGCTACGAGCAGTACTTC,CASSLGDGYEQYF,.,.,TRBJ2-7,TRBV7-2
TGTGCCAGCAGATTCTATGGCACAAATTCTGGAAACACCATATATTTT,CASRFYGTNSGNTIYF,.,.,TRBJ1-3,TRBV2
TGTGCCAGCTCAACCGGGACAGGGGCGGACAGTGGCTACACCTTC,CASSTGTGADSGYTF,.,TRBD1,TRBJ1-2,TRBV18